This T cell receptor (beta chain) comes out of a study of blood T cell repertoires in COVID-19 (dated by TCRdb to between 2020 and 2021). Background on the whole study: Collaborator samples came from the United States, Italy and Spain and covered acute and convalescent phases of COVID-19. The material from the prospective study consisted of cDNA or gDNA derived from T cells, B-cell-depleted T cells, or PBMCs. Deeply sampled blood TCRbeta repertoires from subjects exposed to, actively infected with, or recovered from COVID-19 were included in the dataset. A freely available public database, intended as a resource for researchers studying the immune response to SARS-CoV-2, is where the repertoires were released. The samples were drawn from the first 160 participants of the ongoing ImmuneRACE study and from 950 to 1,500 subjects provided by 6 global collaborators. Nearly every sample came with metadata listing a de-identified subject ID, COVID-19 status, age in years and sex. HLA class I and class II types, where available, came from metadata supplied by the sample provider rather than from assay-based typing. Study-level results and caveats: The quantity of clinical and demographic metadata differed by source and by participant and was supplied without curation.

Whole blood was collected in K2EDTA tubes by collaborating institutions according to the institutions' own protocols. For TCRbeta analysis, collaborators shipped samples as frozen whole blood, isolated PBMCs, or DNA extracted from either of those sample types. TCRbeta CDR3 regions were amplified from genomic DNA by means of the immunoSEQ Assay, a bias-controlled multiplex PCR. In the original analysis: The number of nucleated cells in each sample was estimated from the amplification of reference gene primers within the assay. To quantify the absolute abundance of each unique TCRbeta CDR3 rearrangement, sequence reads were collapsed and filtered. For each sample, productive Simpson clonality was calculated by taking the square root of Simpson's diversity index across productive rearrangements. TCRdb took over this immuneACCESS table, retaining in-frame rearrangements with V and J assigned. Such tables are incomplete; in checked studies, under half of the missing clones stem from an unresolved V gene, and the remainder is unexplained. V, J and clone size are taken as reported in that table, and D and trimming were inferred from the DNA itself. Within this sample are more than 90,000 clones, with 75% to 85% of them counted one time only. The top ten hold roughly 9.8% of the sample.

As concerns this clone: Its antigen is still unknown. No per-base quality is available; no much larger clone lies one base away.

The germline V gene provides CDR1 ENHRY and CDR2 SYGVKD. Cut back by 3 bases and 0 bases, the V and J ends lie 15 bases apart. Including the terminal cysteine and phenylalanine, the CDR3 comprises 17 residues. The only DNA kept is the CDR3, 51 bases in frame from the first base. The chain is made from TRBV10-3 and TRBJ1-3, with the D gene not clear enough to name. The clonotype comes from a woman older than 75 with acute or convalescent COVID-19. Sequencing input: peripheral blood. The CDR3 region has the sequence CAISDHEGSNSGNTIYF. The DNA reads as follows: TGTGCCATCAGTGATCACGAGGGCTCGAACTCTGGAAACACCATATATTTT.